This T cell receptor beta chain derives from a study of T cells after yellow fever vaccination. General study points: FACS-sorted repertoires might harbor abundant contaminating clonotypes from the bulk population.

In the case of this clonotype: Its antigen is undetermined.

The CDR3 is 12 amino acids. Germline V CDR1 and CDR2: DFQATT, SNEGSKA (reference sequence). The V end lost 2 bases, the J end lost 2 bases, and 6 bases lay between the germline ends. TCR cDNA, made by 5'RACE template switching, carried an added universal primer site and UMIs. MiXCR, applied by TCRdb to the 5' RACE reads, yields one record per CDR3 protein. Counted here are some 350,000 distinct CDR3 sequences, around a tenth occurring once; the ten biggest clones make up more than 15%. The chain carries TRBV20-1 and TRBJ1-2; no firm D call. The material sequenced was PBMCs, taken on the day of the first yellow fever vaccination. The sequence was collected from a man aged 18 to 35 who received the YFV17D yellow fever vaccine. The chain's CDR3 is CSARRQNYGYTF. CDR3 DNA sequence: TGCAGTGCTAGACGGCAGAACTATGGCTACACCTTC.